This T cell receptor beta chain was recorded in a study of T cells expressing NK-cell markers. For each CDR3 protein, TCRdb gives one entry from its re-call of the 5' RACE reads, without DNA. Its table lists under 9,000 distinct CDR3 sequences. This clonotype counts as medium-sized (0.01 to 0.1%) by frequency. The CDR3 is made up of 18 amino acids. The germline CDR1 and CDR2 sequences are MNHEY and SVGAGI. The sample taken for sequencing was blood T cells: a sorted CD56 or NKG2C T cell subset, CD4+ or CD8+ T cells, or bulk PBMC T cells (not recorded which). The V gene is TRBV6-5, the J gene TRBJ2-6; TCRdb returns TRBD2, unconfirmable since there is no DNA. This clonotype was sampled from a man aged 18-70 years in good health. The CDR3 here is CASSSPPLILSGANVLTF.